The 13 T cell receptor beta chains presented below share a single source sample, sequenced in a study of Graves' ophthalmopathy and Graves' hyperthyroidism. Amplified TCR beta CDR3 regions were obtained using RNA transcripts as template. First-round RT-PCR employed HTBI primers, with a second-round multiplex PCR after it. MiXCR, applied by TCRdb to the multiplex PCR reads, yields one record per CDR3 protein. The sample lists over 200,000 distinct CDR3 sequences; under 30% were seen once. Sequencing used peripheral blood. These receptors all come from a man between 45 and 60 years old with Graves' ophthalmopathy.

Ten or more counts support this clonotype. V and J are TRBV6-4 and TRBJ2-2; D not certain. The V gene's germline CDR1 is MRHNA and CDR2 SNTAGT. The length of the CDR3 is 19 residues. Trimming took off 9 bases at V and 4 bases at J, with 30 bases between the two ends. CDR3 in DNA: TGTGCCAGTCTCGCCCGCGGATGGGCAAAATCTTATATCACCGGGGAGCTGTTTTTT. Translating it yields CASLARGWAKSYITGELFF.

This clonotype was seen once. V usage is TRBV10-3 and J usage is TRBJ1-6; TRBD1 matches 10 bases. V was clipped by 8 bases and J by 6 bases; unmatched bases: 4. The V gene's germline CDR1 is ENHRY and CDR2 SYGVKD. The CDR3 has 14 residues. The CDR3: CAIQGDRGNSPLHF. CDR3 DNA sequence: TGTGCCATCCAGGGGGACAGGGGTAATTCACCCCTCCACTTT.

Concerning this clonotype: One end of the junction fails to match germline, which may point to a read error. J is TRBJ2-7 and V is TRBV19, with 9 nucleotides matching TRBD1. Germline CDR1 and CDR2: LNHDA and SQIVND (reference sequence). This CDR3 region has 15 residues. CDR3 sequence (DNA): TGTGCCAGTAGTATAAGTAAGGGACAGGGCTACGAGCAGTATTTC. It is translated as CASSISKGQGYEQYF.

This chain joins TRBV27 and TRBJ2-7; weak D call: TRBD1 (6 bases). V lost 2 bases and J 5 bases, leaving 13 bases between the germline ends. Germline V CDR1 and CDR2: MNHEY, SMNVEV (reference sequence). The CDR3 has 14 amino acids. CDR3 sequence (DNA): TGTGCCAGCAGTTTAAGGGGGTTCGGGAACGAGCAGTACTTC. Protein product: CASSLRGFGNEQYF.

At least ten counts were recorded for this clonotype. The V and J genes are TRBV7-3 and TRBJ1-1, with 9 positions matching TRBD1. Unmatched junction bases numbered 4, after V lost 5 bases and J lost 6 bases. In germline, CDR1 is SGHTA, CDR2 FQGTGA. This CDR3 spans 13 amino acids. The CDR3 is CASSTWTGAEAFF. Here the CDR3 DNA reads TGTGCCAGCAGCACCTGGACAGGGGCTGAAGCTTTCTTT.

At least ten counts were recorded for this clonotype. The rearrangement joins TRBV28 to TRBJ2-5; TRBD1 aligns across 7 bases. J lost 5 bases, V lost 6 bases, and 6 bases had no gene match. The CDR3 length is 13 residues. CDR1 and CDR2 (germline): MDHEN, SYDVKM. CDR3 nucleotide sequence: TGTGCCAGCAGAACCACAGGGGTGGAGACCCAGTACTTC. Its translation is CASRTTGVETQYF.

This clonotype occurred many times. The V and J genes are TRBV28 and TRBJ2-7; D perhaps matches TRBD1 (6 bases). Trimming stripped 5 bases from V and 3 bases from J, with 8 bases between. Germline V CDR1 and CDR2: MDHEN, SYDVKM. The CDR3 spans 12 residues. CDR3 residues: CASSGTLYEQYF. CDR3 DNA sequence: TGTGCCAGCAGTGGGACACTCTACGAGCAGTACTTC.

This clonotype has at least ten counts. The chain is built from TRBV5-1 and TRBJ2-7; possibly TRBD1 for D (6 bases). Germline-derived CDR1 and CDR2 are SGHRS and YFSETQ. V was clipped by 8 bases and J by 6 bases, with 15 bases between them. CDR3 length equals 12 residues. The CDR3: CASRGGEVEQYF. The CDR3 region has the DNA TGCGCCAGTAGAGGGGGAGAGGTCGAGCAGTACTTC.

Ten or more counts support this clonotype. The chain employs TRBV7-2 and TRBJ1-2, with D tentatively TRBD1 (5 bases). Germline CDR1 SGHTA, CDR2 FQGNSA. The CDR3 is 14 residues long. V was trimmed by 1 base and J by 4 bases, leaving 10 bases between them. The DNA of the CDR3 is TGTGCCAGCAGCTTAGGCCCGGGACTCTATGGCTACACCTTC. It yields the protein CASSLGPGLYGYTF. Filled out from reference TRBV7-2 and TRBJ1-2, the complete variable domain reads GAGVSQSPSNKVTEKGKDVELRCDPISGHTALYWYRQSLGQGLEFLIYFQGNSAPDKSGLPSDRFSAERTGGSVSTLTIQRTQQEDSAVYLCASSLGPGLYGYTFGSGTRLTVV.

The sample holds many counts of this clonotype. This chain joins TRBV5-1 and TRBJ2-2, with TRBD2 as a possible D gene (6 bases). V was pared by 4 bases and J by 8 bases, with 18 bases between. Germline CDR1 and CDR2: SGHRS and YFSETQ. CDR3 length: 15 residues. DNA of the CDR3: TGCGCCAGCAGCGCCACACCGGGACTGACGGGGGAGCTGTTTTTT. Translated, it gives CASSATPGLTGELFF.

Ten or more counts support this clonotype. The chain is built from TRBV6-5 and TRBJ1-5; D perhaps matches TRBD1 (6 bases). CDR1 MNHEY and CDR2 SVGAGI come from the germline V gene. V shed 7 bases and J shed 5 bases, with 15 bases lying between them. This CDR3 comprises 14 residues. Here the CDR3 reads CASTKGQSDQPQHF. DNA for the CDR3: TGTGCCAGCACCAAAGGACAGTCGGATCAGCCCCAGCATTTT.

In its sample, this clonotype was seen many times. The rearrangement joins TRBV20-1 to TRBJ1-2; D might be TRBD1 (5 bases). Germline lookup yields CDR1 DFQATT and CDR2 SNEGSKA (reference sequence). The CDR3 has 12 residues. CDR3 sequence: CRPSGDNYGYTF. The DNA of the CDR3 is TGCAGACCCTCCGGGGACAACTATGGCTACACCTTC.

This clonotype has at least ten counts. V and J are TRBV4-3 and TRBJ1-6, with D possibly TRBD1 on 6 matching bases. The V gene's germline CDR1 is LGHNA and CDR2 YSLEER. V lost 0 bases and J lost 7, with 7 bases in between. The CDR3 extends over 14 amino acids. This chain's CDR3 is CASSQEGANSPLHF. In DNA form, the CDR3 reads TGCGCCAGCAGCCAAGAGGGGGCGAATTCACCCCTCCACTTT.